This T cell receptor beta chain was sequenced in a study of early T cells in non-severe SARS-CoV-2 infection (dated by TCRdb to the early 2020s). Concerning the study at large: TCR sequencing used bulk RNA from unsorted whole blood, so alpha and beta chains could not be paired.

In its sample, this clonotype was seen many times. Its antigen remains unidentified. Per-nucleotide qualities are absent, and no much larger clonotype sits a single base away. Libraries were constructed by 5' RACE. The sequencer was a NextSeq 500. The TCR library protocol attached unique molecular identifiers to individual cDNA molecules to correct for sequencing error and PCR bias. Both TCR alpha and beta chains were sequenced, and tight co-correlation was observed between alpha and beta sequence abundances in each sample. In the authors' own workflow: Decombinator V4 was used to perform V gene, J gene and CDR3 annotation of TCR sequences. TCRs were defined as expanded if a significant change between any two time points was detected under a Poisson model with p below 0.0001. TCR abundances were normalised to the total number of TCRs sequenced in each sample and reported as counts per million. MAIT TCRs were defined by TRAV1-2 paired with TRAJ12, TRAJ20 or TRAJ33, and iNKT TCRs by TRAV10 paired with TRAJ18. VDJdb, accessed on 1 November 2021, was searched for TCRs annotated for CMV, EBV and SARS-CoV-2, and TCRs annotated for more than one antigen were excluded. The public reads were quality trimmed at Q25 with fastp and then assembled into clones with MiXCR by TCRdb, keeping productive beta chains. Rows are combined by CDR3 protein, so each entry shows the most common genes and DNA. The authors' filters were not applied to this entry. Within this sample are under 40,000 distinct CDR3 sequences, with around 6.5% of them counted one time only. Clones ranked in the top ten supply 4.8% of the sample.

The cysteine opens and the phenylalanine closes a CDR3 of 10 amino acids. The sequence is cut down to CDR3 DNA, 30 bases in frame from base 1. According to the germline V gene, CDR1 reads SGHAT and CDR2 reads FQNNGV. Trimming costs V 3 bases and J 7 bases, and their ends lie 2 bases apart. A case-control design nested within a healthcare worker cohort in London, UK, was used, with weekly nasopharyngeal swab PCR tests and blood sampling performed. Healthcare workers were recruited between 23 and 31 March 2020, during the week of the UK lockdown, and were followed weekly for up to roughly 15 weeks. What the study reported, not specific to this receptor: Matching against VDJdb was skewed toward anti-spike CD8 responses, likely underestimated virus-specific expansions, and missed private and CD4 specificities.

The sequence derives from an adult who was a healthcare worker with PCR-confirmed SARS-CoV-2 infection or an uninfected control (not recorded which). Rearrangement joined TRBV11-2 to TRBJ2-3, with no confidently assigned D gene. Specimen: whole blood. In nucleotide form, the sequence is TGTGCCAGCAGCTTGAATACGCAGTATTTT. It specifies CASSLNTQYF.